Described below is a single T cell receptor (beta chain) sequence and its context. The data were taken from a study of shared clonotypes between healthy human individuals. CD45RO negativity and positive selection for CCR7 defined naive CD8 cells, a population that excluded terminally differentiated effector memory CD45RA+ cells. Sequencing used immunoSEQ multiplex PCR; TCRdb keeps in-frame clones, though not all of them. The sample includes about 2.1 million clones, around 95% of them seen just once. The CDR3 contains 14 residues. Germline values: CDR1 MDHEN, CDR2 SYDVKM. Losses at the gene ends were 5 bases for V and 2 bases for J; bases not matched to a gene: 5.

The chain links TRBV28 to TRBJ2-7; the match to TRBD1 covers 8 bases. Sequenced sample: naive CD8+ T cells from PBMCs. The clonotype was recovered from a man aged 18 to 30 in good health. Some clones in this sample may be carry-over from other donors' samples. CDR3 protein: CASSDRDRPYEQYF. CDR3 coding DNA: TGTGCCAGCAGTGACCGGGACAGGCCCTACGAGCAGTACTTC.